This T cell receptor (beta chain) came from a study of T cell responses to AZD1222 COVID-19 vaccine. Study observations and caveats: Targeting of unmutated variant regions was reportedly seen in nearly half of spike-specific TCRs. Two AZD1222 administrations were followed by greater Spike-specific TCR breadth and depth.

Sequenced by immunoSEQ multiplex PCR; TCRdb stores in-frame clones only, minus some. The sample lists roughly 70,000 clones, 75% to 90% seen once, with about 9% in the top ten. Germline V gene lookup returns CDR1 MGHRA and CDR2 YSYEKL. The V and J ends lost 3 bases and 5 bases, in that order; junction bases with no gene match: 3. The CDR3 has 15 amino acids. Remarks on this clone: Its cognate antigen is unknown.

This material consisted of peripheral blood, taken 28 days after the second AZD1222 dose. The receptor was derived from an adult who received the AZD1222 COVID-19 vaccine. The rearrangement links TRBV4-1 to TRBJ2-2, with 10 bases identical to TRBD1. This CDR3 is CASSHEGQGTGELFF. In nucleotides, the CDR3 is TGCGCCAGCAGCCATGAGGGACAGGGGACCGGGGAGCTGTTTTTT.